The clone carrying this T cell receptor (beta chain) appeared a few times. No antigen is known for it. The source of the sample is a study of T cell repertoires in cytomegalovirus infection. At the level of the study: Recently identified HLA-C-restricted CMV epitopes were among the peptides used. Indications came from public TCR beta signatures; they pointed to CMV infection and to a matching HLA type. Study-wide results and caveats: Using cumulative public TCR beta family frequency, the authors identified those who carried CMV together with the relevant HLA.

TCRdb independently ran MiXCR on the reads; one entry per CDR3 protein. The sample yields 650,000 to 850,000 distinct CDR3 sequences, just under 30% seen once. Germline loops: CDR1 SEHNR, CDR2 FQNEAQ (reference sequence). Deletions cut 5 bases from V and 1 base from J, with 14 bases between. The length of the CDR3 is 15 residues. The chain carries TRBV7-9 and TRBJ2-5, with a possible D match to TRBD2 (6 bases). This TCR came from a human donor in good health (CMV status not recorded). Some clones in this sample may be carry-over from other donors' samples. Material: cultured CD8+ T cells from PBMCs, obtained from culture after CMV antigen stimulation. The chain's CDR3 is CASSPGVAAQETQYF. DNA of the CDR3: TGTGCCAGCAGCCCGGGGGTAGCGGCCCAAGAGACCCAGTACTTC.